This T cell receptor beta chain was captured in a study of cytomegalovirus exposure and HLA in healthy donors. Looking at the study overall: Per a later analysis, the roughly 670 first-cohort and some 110 validation repertoires shared one platform.

General study points: In vitro confirmation showed a few CMV-associated chains to be CMV antigen specific. Accounts indicate the classifier identified cytomegalovirus status with strong specificity and sensitivity.

Turning to this clone: Its specificity is not known.

This CDR3 is 14 amino acids long. The junction had 10 bases not matched to a gene; V was cut back by 5 bases and J by 8 bases. CDR1 is LNHDA and CDR2 is SQIVND in the germline V gene (reference sequence). TCRdb keeps only in-frame clones here, not all; method: immunoSEQ multiplex PCR. The profile shows roughly 67,000 clones, roughly nine tenths of them singletons. What was sequenced was PBMCs. The rearrangement uses TRBV19 and TRBJ1-1; 8 bases are a match to TRBD1. The clonotype was recovered from a man between 18 and 35 years old in good health and CMV-seronegative. The CDR3 is CASSLSGGRGEAFF. In DNA, the CDR3 is TGTGCCAGTAGTCTATCAGGGGGCCGCGGGGAAGCTTTCTTT.